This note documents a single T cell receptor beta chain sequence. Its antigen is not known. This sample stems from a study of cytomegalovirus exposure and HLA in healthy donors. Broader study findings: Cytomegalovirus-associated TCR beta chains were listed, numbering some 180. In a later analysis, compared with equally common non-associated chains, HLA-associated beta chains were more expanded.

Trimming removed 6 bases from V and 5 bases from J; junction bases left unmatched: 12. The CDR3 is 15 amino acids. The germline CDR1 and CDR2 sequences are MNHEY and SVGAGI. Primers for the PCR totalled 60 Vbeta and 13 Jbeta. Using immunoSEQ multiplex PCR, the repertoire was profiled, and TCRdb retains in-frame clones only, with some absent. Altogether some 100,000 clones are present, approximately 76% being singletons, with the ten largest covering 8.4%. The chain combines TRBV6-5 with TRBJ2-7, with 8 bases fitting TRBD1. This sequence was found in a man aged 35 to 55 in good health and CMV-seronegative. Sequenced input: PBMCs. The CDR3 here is CASRGNRGFFDEQYF. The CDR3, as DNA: TGTGCCAGCAGGGGGAACAGGGGGTTTTTCGACGAGCAGTACTTC.